This T cell receptor beta chain was recovered during a study of shared clonotypes between healthy human individuals (dated by TCRdb to the early 2020s). Background for the entire study: The cohort included three men and a couple of women between 18 and 49 years of age. Per donor, three plates each were used for CD4 naive and CD4 memory, two for CD8 naive, and one for CD8 memory. The study deeply sequenced blood TCR repertoires of about 5 healthy adults to estimate repertoire size and the extent of clonotype sharing between individuals. Different laboratories and diverse techniques were used to prepare libraries and sequence TCR repertoires, to increase sequencing depth and limit assay-specific biases. Per donor, leukapheresis produced somewhere between about 0.85 and 8.9 billion PBMCs.

CD8 naive samples were obtained by positive selection for CCR7 among CD45RO-negative cells, yielding a CD45RA+CCR7+ population from which TemRA cells were excluded. The donors were healthy, HIV-negative adults who had no recently reported acute infections or vaccinations. All donors were Caucasian adults living in Nashville, Tennessee, USA. Blood was collected by leukapheresis, and PBMCs were isolated by Ficoll-Histopaque density gradient centrifugation and then cryopreserved in liquid nitrogen vapor phase. Analytical flow cytometry was used to check the purity and quantity of every magnetically sorted T cell population. Genomic DNA was isolated from every sorted fraction and measured by UV absorbance on a Nanodrop 2000c. The CDR3 contains 15 residues, cysteine and phenylalanine counted. Only the CDR3 part of the read is kept: 45 bases, read in frame from the first base. V was cut back by 1 base and J by 6 bases, leaving a gap of 16 bases between them. From a lookup of the germline V gene (reference sequence), CDR1 and CDR2 are SEHNR and FQNEAQ.

Remarks on this clone: Its target antigen remains unknown. Per-base qualities were not stored, and no clone one base away is much larger.

Using the deep immunoSEQ assay, TCR CDR3 regions were amplified from genomic DNA by multiplex PCR. Extracted genomic DNA from each cell subset was distributed evenly across all wells of several immunoSEQ 96-well plates, and each plate was treated as a replicate. For sorted subsets, around 200 ng genomic DNA, equal to approximately 30,000 T cell genomes, was loaded into each replicate PCR. Purified libraries were quantified with a Qubit 3.0 fluorometer, sized on a Bioanalyzer 2100, and re-quantified with the KAPA Library Quantification kit. Every immunoSEQ 96-well plate was sequenced on a separate single-read 150-cycle Illumina NextSeq 550 flow cell. As for the authors' bioinformatics: Because the immunoSEQ output included only junctional sequences and no quality scores, the filtering could not be the same as the filtering used for full-length reads. To assign V/J genes and CDR3, sequences were annotated against IMGT germline references using PyIR, a Python wrapper for IgBLAST v1.9. Reads were removed for weak V/J assignments (E-value above 1e-6), missing CDR3, stop codons, out-of-frame junctions, or ambiguous translated residues. V3J clonotypes were defined by identical inferred V gene, J gene, and CDR3 amino acid sequence. Percentage overlap between repertoires was computed as shared unique clonotypes divided by the size of the smaller repertoire. Richness of each repertoire was evaluated using RTK rarefaction, the Chao1 estimator, and Recon v2.1 estimates of unobserved clonotypes. For all TCRbeta clonotypes obtained by the gDNA method from a few donors, generation probabilities were computed with OLGA. TCRdb obtained this table from immuneACCESS and retained in-frame rearrangements with V and J assigned. These tables miss some clones; where compared with another copy, unresolved V genes account for less than half of the shortfall, and the remainder is unexplained. The V and J calls and clone size are taken from that table; D and trimming were inferred from the DNA. The sample has fewer than 1 million clones on record, about 96% of them singletons. Together, the top ten hold about 0.22% of the sample.

General conclusions and limits of the study: The genetic and exposure-history diversity represented was limited by the small number of donors. Across a few donors, about 5% of naive CD4, 3.5% of naive CD8, roughly 2.3% of memory CD4, and 0.4% to 0.45% of memory CD8 clonotypes were shared. Pairwise subsampling indicated that sequencing depth was expected to affect the degree of clonotype sharing among donors. Compared with non-shared clonotypes, clonotypes shared by all four sorted-subset donors had higher generation probabilities. Rarefaction of sorted-subset datasets indicated incomplete sequencing despite the large sequencing depth. Estimated clonotype richness was generally larger for naive than for memory subsets. Only blood was sampled, and tissue TCR repertoires likely differ from those in blood.

Recombination connected TRBV7-9 to TRBJ2-7, with TRBD1 perhaps the D gene, on 5 matching bases. The sequence was obtained from a man aged 25 to 45 in good health. The sequencing input was naive CD8+ T cells sorted from blood. In the paper's terms, the cell subset or site label means: CD45RA+CCR7+. The CDR3 here reads CASSLGRQGVAEQYF. The nucleotide sequence is given as TGTGCCAGCAGCTTAGGCCGACAAGGGGTTGCCGAGCAGTACTTC.